This note documents a single T cell receptor beta chain sequence. In the authors' workflow: Reference gene primer amplification gave nucleated cell count estimates. Some clones are missing from TCRdb's copy, which holds only in-frame ones; the method was immunoSEQ multiplex PCR. V, J and clone size derive from that table, while D and trimming were established from the DNA sequence. The sample consists of 65,000 to 95,000 clones, approximately 90% of them appearing once. These data originate in a study of blood T cell repertoires in COVID-19. Across the study: Material from acute and convalescent COVID-19 was sourced from the United States, Italy and Spain. The cDNA or gDNA used as material had been derived from T cells, B-cell-depleted T cells, or PBMCs.

Deletions cut 3 bases from V and 8 bases from J, with 17 bases between. The germline gives CDR1 DFQATT, CDR2 SNEGSKA (reference sequence). There are 14 residues in the CDR3. The sequence was obtained from a man between 65 and 80 years old with active or convalescent COVID-19. The sequenced sample was peripheral blood. The chain combines TRBV20-1 with TRBJ2-1, with a possible D match to TRBD2 (5 bases). The CDR3: CSASKSFLGDEQFF. The CDR3 DNA sequence: TGCAGTGCTAGTAAGTCCTTCCTCGGGGATGAGCAGTTCTTC.